These T cell receptor beta chains were read from a single sample in a study of cytomegalovirus exposure and HLA in healthy donors. The method was immunoSEQ multiplex PCR; TCRdb's version includes in-frame clones alone and lacks a portion of them. The sample shows 200,000 to 250,000 clones, over 70% of them seen only once. The specimen sequenced was PBMCs. The receptors were gathered from a woman aged 55-70 years in good health and CMV-seropositive. Each CDR3 is given with its conserved first and last residue. Each record gives: clone size, D gene, J gene, V gene, CDR3 length, CDR3 protein, CDR3 DNA. A D gene is named only where the DNA matches it firmly. Size tells how often a clone was seen (once, few, many) or the class of an expanded clone, and some rows leave it out.

once,TRBD2,TRBJ2-3,TRBV9,18,CASSVVGSGGVSTDTQYF,TGTGCCAGCAGCGTAGTAGGTAGCGGGGGGGTGTCGACAGATACGCAGTATTTT
NA,TRBD2,TRBJ2-1,TRBV5-1,15,CASSLGGGDYNEQFF,TGCGCCAGCAGTCTCGGCGGGGGGGACTACAATGAGCAGTTCTTC
NA,NA,TRBJ2-7,TRBV19,14,CASSIGGQPYEQYF,TGTGCCAGTAGTATTGGTGGACAGCCTTACGAGCAGTACTTC
few,TRBD1,TRBJ1-6,TRBV7-2,14,CASSSQGGDSPLHF,TGTGCCAGCAGCTCACAGGGGGGGGATTCACCCCTCCACTTT
NA,NA,TRBJ2-7,TRBV5-4,14,CASSLSRGVSEQYF,TGTGCCAGCAGCTTGTCCAGGGGTGTAAGCGAGCAGTACTTC
NA,NA,TRBJ1-5,TRBV19,13,CASSIIHNQPQHF,TGTGCCAGTAGTATAATCCACAATCAGCCCCAGCATTTT
NA,TRBD1,TRBJ2-5,TRBV4-1,19,CASSQKTTAGTGYVETQYF,TGCGCCAGCAGCCAAAAAACTACCGCCGGGACAGGGTATGTAGAGACCCAGTACTTC
NA,NA,TRBJ2-5,TRBV7-9,15,CASSSNSVYQETQYF,TGTGCCAGCAGCTCAAATTCAGTGTACCAAGAGACCCAGTACTTC
NA,NA,TRBJ1-1,TRBV5-1,14,CASSPRGGDTEAFF,TGCGCCAGCAGCCCCCGGGGGGGGGACACTGAAGCTTTCTTT
NA,NA,TRBJ1-2,TRBV5-4,14,CASSPSGGVYGYTF,TGTGCCAGCAGCCCCTCCGGGGGGGTCTATGGCTACACCTTC
NA,NA,TRBJ1-4,TRBV6-1,15,CASRSPGMVNEKLFF,TGTGCCAGCAGATCCCCAGGGATGGTGAATGAAAAACTGTTTTTT
NA,TRBD1,TRBJ1-6,TRBV19,15,CASRLQGGSNSPLHF,TGTGCCAGTAGGTTACAGGGGGGTTCGAATTCACCCCTCCACTTT
NA,NA,TRBJ1-2,TRBV19,15,CASSPNRDAGYGYTF,TGTGCCAGTAGTCCAAACAGGGATGCTGGTTATGGCTACACCTTC
NA,NA,TRBJ2-3,TRBV11-1,16,CASSLVVGAYTDTQYF,TGTGCCAGCAGCTTAGTGGTGGGGGCCTACACAGATACGCAGTATTTT
NA,NA,TRBJ1-2,TRBV18,13,CASSPQGLDGYTF,TGTGCCAGCTCACCACAGGGGCTCGATGGCTACACCTTC
NA,NA,TRBJ1-5,TRBV29-1,13,CSTRGGPGQPQHF,TGCAGCACGAGAGGGGGACCTGGACAGCCCCAGCATTTT
NA,NA,TRBJ2-5,TRBV9,14,CASSVSSSQETQYF,TGTGCCAGCAGCGTATCGAGTTCCCAAGAGACCCAGTACTTC
NA,NA,TRBJ1-2,TRBV27,13,CASWRVTGRGYTF,TGTGCCAGCTGGCGGGTAACAGGGAGAGGCTACACCTTC
NA,NA,TRBJ1-2,TRBV19,15,CASSIVEGRFGSYTF,TGTGCCAGTAGTATAGTAGAGGGCCGCTTTGGAAGCTACACCTTC
NA,TRBD2,TRBJ2-3,TRBV11-2,16,CASTLRLAGSTDTQYF,TGTGCCAGCACCCTCCGGTTAGCGGGGAGCACAGATACGCAGTATTTT
NA,NA,TRBJ1-3,TRBV20-1,11,CSGGSGNTIYF,TGCAGTGGAGGGTCTGGAAACACCATATATTTT
NA,NA,TRBJ2-7,TRBV9,14,CASSASSSTYEQYF,TGTGCCAGCAGCGCTAGTTCCTCTACCTACGAGCAGTACTTC
NA,TRBD1,TRBJ1-2,TRBV5-1,14,CASSLQGQDAGYTF,TGCGCCAGCAGCTTACAGGGACAGGATGCTGGCTACACCTTC
NA,NA,TRBJ2-3,TRBV7-6,12,CASSLFSDTQYF,TGTGCCAGCAGCCTATTTTCAGATACGCAGTATTTT
NA,NA,TRBJ2-2,TRBV6-4,13,CASSDLGAGELFF,TGTGCCAGCAGTGACTTAGGGGCCGGGGAGCTGTTTTTT
NA,NA,TRBJ1-2,TRBV6-1,14,CASSNRNENYGYTF,TGTGCCAGCAGCAACAGGAATGAGAACTATGGCTACACCTTC
NA,NA,TRBJ2-5,TRBV5-1,16,CASSLGWSHLSETQYF,TGCGCCAGCAGCTTGGGCTGGAGCCACCTTTCCGAGACCCAGTACTTC
NA,NA,TRBJ1-2,TRBV4-3,14,CASSQDRADSGYTF,TGCGCCAGCAGCCAAGATAGGGCGGACAGTGGCTACACCTTC
NA,NA,TRBJ2-7,TRBV4-2,15,CASSQTTQGSYEQYF,TGTGCCAGCAGCCAAACCACCCAGGGTTCCTACGAGCAGTACTTC
NA,TRBD2,TRBJ2-1,TRBV5-4,16,CASSLAGLVAGNEQFF,TGTGCCAGCAGCTTGGCGGGACTAGTCGCAGGCAATGAGCAGTTCTTC
NA,TRBD1,TRBJ2-7,TRBV5-1,13,CASSRGQGDEQYF,TGCGCCAGCAGCCGCGGACAGGGAGACGAGCAGTACTTC
once,NA,TRBJ1-5,TRBV6-1,14,CASSEAQGTQPQHF,TGTGCCAGCAGTGAAGCCCAGGGTACTCAGCCCCAGCATTTT
NA,NA,TRBJ2-1,TRBV7-3,16,CASSPQRVSSYNEQFF,TGTGCCAGCAGCCCCCAGCGGGTGAGCTCCTACAATGAGCAGTTCTTC
once,TRBD2,TRBJ2-3,TRBV5-1,17,CASSLAGTSASTDTQYF,TGCGCCAGCAGCTTGGCCGGGACTAGCGCTAGCACAGATACGCAGTATTTT
NA,TRBD2,TRBJ2-1,TRBV30,16,CAWATSGSTSYNEQFF,TGTGCCTGGGCGACTAGCGGAAGCACCTCCTACAATGAGCAGTTCTTC
NA,NA,TRBJ1-1,TRBV7-9,15,CSSSLDGARDTEAFF,TGTTCCAGCAGCTTAGATGGGGCCCGGGACACTGAAGCTTTCTTT
NA,TRBD1,TRBJ2-7,TRBV5-1,12,CASSLGQGSEYF,TGCGCCAGCAGCTTGGGACAGGGGTCAGAGTACTTC
NA,NA,TRBJ2-2,TRBV5-1,15,CASSFSGQDTGELFF,TGCGCCAGCAGCTTTTCGGGACAAGACACCGGGGAGCTGTTTTTT
few,NA,TRBJ1-2,TRBV9,12,CASSVSRNGYTF,TGTGCCAGCAGCGTATCCAGGAATGGCTACACCTTC
once,NA,TRBJ2-3,TRBV27,14,CASSFWTSRDTQYF,TGTGCCAGCAGCTTCTGGACATCCAGAGATACGCAGTATTTT
NA,NA,TRBJ1-1,TRBV2,14,CARPTGHGNTEAFF,TGTGCCAGACCAACAGGGCATGGGAACACTGAAGCTTTCTTT
once,NA,TRBJ1-2,TRBV19,16,CASRAGGSKINYGYTF,TGTGCCAGTAGAGCGGGAGGTAGTAAGATTAACTATGGCTACACCTTC
NA,NA,TRBJ1-4,TRBV5-1,15,CASSLREESNEKLFF,TGCGCCAGCAGCTTGAGGGAGGAATCTAATGAAAAACTGTTTTTT
NA,NA,TRBJ1-1,TRBV29-1,12,CSGTLQGTEAFF,TGCAGCGGGACACTCCAGGGCACTGAAGCTTTCTTT
NA,NA,TRBJ1-5,TRBV27,15,CASSPRFGGNQPQHF,TGTGCCAGCAGTCCCCGTTTCGGGGGGAATCAGCCCCAGCATTTT
NA,TRBD1,TRBJ2-6,TRBV19,17,CASTLGQGSAGANVLTF,TGTGCCAGTACCCTGGGACAGGGCTCTGCTGGGGCCAACGTCCTGACTTTC